Presented here are 30 T cell receptor beta chains from one specimen sequenced in a study of blood T cell repertoires in COVID-19. Profiling relied on immunoSEQ multiplex PCR, and the TCRdb table lists in-frame clones only, not all of them. In the table there are about 360,000 clones, approximately 88% of which are singletons. The sequenced sample was PBMCs or T cells enriched from blood (not recorded which). The receptors originated from a woman in her forties with acute COVID-19.

This clone was counted a few times. The chain has TRBV27 and TRBJ2-2; 7 nucleotides align to TRBD1. With 6 bases clipped from V and 1 base from J, the junction kept 5 bases outside the gene matches. The CDR3 loop spans 15 amino acids. The germline V gene has CDR1 MNHEY and CDR2 SMNVEV (reference sequence). The CDR3 loop is CASSSRGRNTGELFF. Written as DNA, the CDR3 is TGTGCCAGCAGCTCCAGGGGGAGGAACACCGGGGAGCTGTTTTTT.

V and J are TRBV4-1 and TRBJ1-2, with no clear D. V gave up 6 bases and J gave up 8 bases, with 13 bases separating them. This CDR3 spans 12 amino acids. Germline assignment: CDR1 MGHRA and CDR2 YSYEKL. The CDR3 DNA reads TGCGCCAGCAGTCCCCGGAGTGGAGGCTACACCTTC. Encoded protein: CASSPRSGGYTF.

The J gene is TRBJ2-1, the V gene TRBV19, with 9 bases lining up with TRBD1. The CDR3 loop spans 15 amino acids. In germline, CDR1 is LNHDA, CDR2 SQIVND (reference sequence). The V and J ends lost 6 bases and 8 bases, in that order; junction bases with no gene match: 11. The CDR3 DNA is TGTGCCAGTAGGCTCACCGGGACAGGGTTCTATGAGCAGTTCTTC. Protein sequence: CASRLTGTGFYEQFF.

This chain joins TRBV27 and TRBJ1-5; TRBD1 matches at 11 bases. The CDR3 contains 15 residues. CDR1 is MNHEY and CDR2 is SMNVEV in the germline V gene (reference sequence). The J segment lost 4 bases and the V segment lost 6 bases, leaving 5 bases of the junction unmatched. The CDR3 DNA sequence: TGTGCCAGCAGAGGCGGGACAGGGGGGAATCAGCCCCAGCATTTT. Translated: CASRGGTGGNQPQHF.

The chain combines TRBV5-1 with TRBJ1-2; possible D gene TRBD1, 6 bases. V lost 1 base to trimming and J lost 11 bases, with 21 bases between them. Germline CDR1 reads SGHRS; CDR2 reads YFSETQ. The CDR3 runs to 15 residues. The CDR3 sequence: CASSLLQSGRGYYTF. CDR3 in DNA: TGCGCCAGCAGCTTGCTTCAATCGGGCAGGGGTTATTACACCTTC.

For this clone: The same CDR3 arises from other DNA sequences in this sample as well. The gene calls are TRBV20-1 and TRBJ1-2; D not resolved. V lost 3 bases and J lost 2, with 7 bases in between. The CDR3 contains 12 residues. Germline assignment: CDR1 DFQATT and CDR2 SNEGSKA (reference sequence). Here the CDR3 reads CSASPGNYGYTF. The CDR3 DNA reads TGCAGTGCTAGTCCAGGCAACTATGGCTACACCTTC.

The rearrangement uses TRBV19 and TRBJ2-7; D might be TRBD1 (6 bases). V dropped 11 bases and J dropped 3 bases, with 17 bases sitting between them. Germline values: CDR1 LNHDA, CDR2 SQIVND (reference sequence). The CDR3 runs to 13 residues. CDR3 region: CAGAGTSHYEQYF. The CDR3 DNA reads TGTGCCGGAGCCGGGACATCGCACTACGAGCAGTACTTC.

This chain joins TRBV7-9 and TRBJ1-4; the D gene is possibly TRBD1 (5 bases). This CDR3 has 15 amino acids. In germline, CDR1 is SEHNR, CDR2 FQNEAQ (reference sequence). The V end lost 5 bases, the J end lost 5 bases, and 15 bases lay between the germline ends. CDR3 loop: CASSAGHTPNEKLFF. The DNA of the CDR3 is TGTGCCAGCAGCGCCGGACATACCCCAAATGAAAAACTGTTTTTT.

This chain uses TRBV24-1 with TRBJ2-1; no clear D gene. The germline CDR1 and CDR2 sequences are KGHDR and SFDVKD. V gave up 0 bases and J gave up 8 bases, with 7 bases separating them. The CDR3 is made up of 13 amino acids. The CDR3 here is CATSDLGFDEQFF. CDR3 DNA: TGTGCCACCAGTGATTTGGGCTTCGATGAGCAGTTCTTC.

The genes are TRBV5-1 and TRBJ2-1, with 9 bases fitting TRBD2. CDR1 is SGHRS, CDR2 YFSETQ, per germline. The CDR3 covers 15 residues. With 2 bases clipped from V and 2 bases from J, the junction kept 2 bases outside the gene matches. The chain's CDR3 is CASSLSGGPYNEQFF. CDR3 nucleotides: TGCGCCAGCAGCTTAAGCGGGGGGCCCTACAATGAGCAGTTCTTC.

The V and J genes are TRBV6-5 and TRBJ2-1; a possible D gene is TRBD2 (7 bases). CDR3 length: 15 residues. Deletions cut 6 bases from V and 6 bases from J, with 18 bases between. Germline assignment: CDR1 MNHEY and CDR2 SVGAGI. CDR3 sequence (DNA): TGTGCCAGCAGCGGTAGGGGGGGCCAGATCAATGAGCAGTTCTTC. This gives the protein CASSGRGGQINEQFF.

The rearrangement uses TRBV19 and TRBJ2-1, with TRBD2 matching 10 bases. The ends lost 1 base at V and 9 bases at J; junction bases unmatched: 9. Germline V gives CDR1 LNHDA, CDR2 SQIVND (reference sequence). CDR3 size: 16 residues. CDR3: CASSIVISGGAVEQFF. The CDR3, as DNA: TGTGCCAGTAGTATAGTAATCAGCGGGGGGGCGGTTGAGCAGTTCTTC.

The chain uses TRBV14 and TRBJ1-1; D may be TRBD1 (5 bases). Germline values: CDR1 SGHDN, CDR2 FVKESK. This CDR3 comprises 13 residues. V was trimmed by 0 bases and J by 8 bases, leaving 10 bases between them. The CDR3 loop reads CASSQDLRTEAFF. The CDR3 DNA follows: TGTGCCAGCAGCCAAGATCTCCGGACAGAAGCTTTCTTT.

V usage is TRBV29-1 and J usage is TRBJ2-5; 11 positions agree with TRBD1. Per the germline V gene, CDR1 is SQVTM and CDR2 is ANQGSEA. V lost 3 bases and J lost 2; bases outside the gene matches: 5. This CDR3 has 15 amino acids. CDR3 DNA: TGCAGCGTTGATGACCGGGACAGGGGGCAAGAGACCCAGTACTTC. Translating gives CSVDDRDRGQETQYF. Based on the CDR3 plus reference TRBV29-1 and TRBJ2-5, the full variable domain is SAVISQKPSRDICQRGTSLTIQCQVDSQVTMMFWYRQQPGQSLTLIATANQGSEATYESGFVIDKFPISRPNLTFSTLTVSNMSPEDSSIYLCSVDDRDRGQETQYFGPGTRLLVL.

The rearrangement joins TRBV11-2 to TRBJ1-4; D ambiguous. This CDR3 comprises 15 residues. Per the germline V gene, CDR1 is SGHAT and CDR2 is FQNNGV. V was shortened by 4 bases and J by 4 bases, with 13 bases between the two germline ends. The CDR3 DNA reads TGTGCCAGCAGCTGGAATCCGGGTTATAATGAAAAACTGTTTTTT. Translated: CASSWNPGYNEKLFF.

This clone occurred a few times. V is TRBV19 and J is TRBJ1-5, with unresolved D. The CDR3 is made up of 15 amino acids. V was shortened by 3 bases and J by 2 bases, with 11 bases between the two germline ends. Germline V gene lookup returns CDR1 LNHDA and CDR2 SQIVND (reference sequence). CDR3 in DNA: TGTGCCAGTAGTATCCCACTGGCGGGCAATCAGCCCCAGCATTTT. Protein sequence: CASSIPLAGNQPQHF.

V and J are TRBV5-1 and TRBJ1-1, with D possibly matching TRBD1 (6 bases). The length of the CDR3 is 15 residues. The germline V gene encodes CDR1 SGHRS and CDR2 YFSETQ. Deletions cut 2 bases from V and 6 bases from J, with 17 bases between. The CDR3 nucleotides read TGCGCCAGCAGCTTCGAAGGCAGGGGTAGCGCTGAAGCTTTCTTT. Translating it yields CASSFEGRGSAEAFF.

The chain uses TRBV10-3 and TRBJ2-7, with D hard to call. Deletions cut 8 bases from V and 1 base from J, with 12 bases between. CDR1 and CDR2 from the germline V gene are ENHRY and SYGVKD. The CDR3 is made up of 13 amino acids. CDR3 coding DNA: TGTGCCATCTCTCCTGCGTCGTCCTACGAGCAGTACTTC. Translating gives CAISPASSYEQYF.

The genes are TRBV2 and TRBJ1-6; the match to TRBD1 covers 7 bases. Trimming at V came to 6 bases and at J to 5 bases, leaving 7 bases not matched to a gene. Germline V gene sequence: CDR1 SNHLY, CDR2 FYNNEI. This CDR3 is 15 amino acids long. CDR3 residues: CASSKTGTNNSPLHF. The CDR3 DNA reads TGTGCCAGCAGCAAGACAGGGACGAATAATTCACCCCTCCACTTT.

The V call is TRBV6-5, the J call TRBJ1-6; possibly TRBD1 for D (5 bases). Germline CDR1 is MNHEY and CDR2 is SVGAGI. The V gene lost 5 bases and the J gene lost 5 bases, with 10 bases spanning the gap. The CDR3 contains 14 residues. The CDR3 nucleotides read TGTGCCAGCAGTAAGGGACTGGATAATTCACCCCTCCACTTT. Residues: CASSKGLDNSPLHF.

This sequence joins TRBV30 and TRBJ1-2; 10 bases agree with TRBD1. In germline, CDR1 is GTSNPN, CDR2 SVGIG (reference sequence). The trim removed 0 bases at V and 7 bases at J, leaving 8 bases unmatched. This CDR3 region has 15 residues. CDR3 protein: CAWSVFGQGGIGYTF. As DNA, the CDR3 is TGTGCCTGGAGTGTTTTCGGACAGGGGGGTATTGGCTACACCTTC.

This chain connects TRBV5-6 to TRBJ1-4, with TRBD1 as a possible D gene (6 bases). The CDR3 totals 16 residues. Trimming stripped 1 base from V and 0 bases from J, with 10 bases between. Germline-derived CDR1 and CDR2 are SGHDT and YYEEEE. The CDR3 here is CASSLRGGPTNEKLFF. CDR3 bases: TGTGCCAGCAGCTTGAGGGGGGGACCAACTAATGAAAAACTGTTTTTT.

The V gene is TRBV6-5, the J gene TRBJ2-7; 11 bases agree with TRBD2. The CDR3 runs to 13 residues. V was pared by 9 bases and J by 2 bases, with 3 bases of the junction left unmatched. The germline V gene has CDR1 MNHEY and CDR2 SVGAGI. CDR3 coding DNA: TGTGCCAGTTCTAGCGGGGGGACCTACGAGCAGTACTTC. It specifies CASSSGGTYEQYF.

Only a few counts were recorded for this clone. The chain has TRBV6-6 and TRBJ2-6; the D gene is possibly TRBD1 (5 bases). The germline V gene encodes CDR1 MNHNY and CDR2 SVGAGI (reference sequence). The V end was cut by 8 bases, the J end by 0 bases, with 11 bases between. The CDR3 spans 15 residues. CDR3 sequence (DNA): TGTGCCAGCGACAGACGGCTCTCTGGGGCCAACGTCCTGACTTTC. Protein product: CASDRRLSGANVLTF.

This clone was recorded once. The junction shows a germline mismatch at one end, possibly a read error. This sequence joins TRBV9 and TRBJ1-3; D call uncertain. The germline V gene encodes CDR1 SGDLS and CDR2 YYNGEE. The CDR3 runs 11 residues. In DNA form, the CDR3 reads TGTGCCAGCAGCGGCGGCCCGGACTTCGAGTTT. It specifies CASSGGPDFEF.

V gene TRBV19 combines with J gene TRBJ1-1; 7 bases line up with TRBD1. This CDR3 comprises 18 residues. Per the germline V gene, CDR1 is LNHDA and CDR2 is SQIVND (reference sequence). V dropped 9 bases and J dropped 0; count of bases not matched to a gene: 19. In DNA form, the CDR3 reads TGTGCCAGCAGCACCAACCCCAGGACAGGTTCGGTGAACACTGAAGCTTTCTTT. Amino acid sequence: CASSTNPRTGSVNTEAFF.

The chain employs TRBV4-2 and TRBJ2-3, with 9 bases identical to TRBD2. J lost 4 bases, V lost 0 bases, and 8 bases had no gene match. The germline gives CDR1 LGHNA, CDR2 YNFKEQ. The CDR3 consists of 17 residues. CDR3 residues: CASSQDMDSGGSDTQYF. The CDR3 DNA is TGTGCCAGCAGCCAAGATATGGATAGCGGGGGCTCAGATACGCAGTATTTT.

The chain has TRBV29-1 and TRBJ2-3; 8 nucleotides match TRBD2. The germline V gene has CDR1 SQVTM and CDR2 ANQGSEA. The ends lost 4 bases at V and 5 bases at J; junction bases unmatched: 5. This CDR3 has 13 residues. The DNA of the CDR3 is TGCAGCGTTGCAGCGGGGGTATTAGATACGCAGTATTTT. As protein: CSVAAGVLDTQYF.

CDR3 sequence: CASSPRQNLGYTF. In nucleotides, the CDR3 is TGTGCCAGCAGCCCAAGACAGAACCTTGGCTACACCTTC. The chain has TRBV7-9 and TRBJ1-2; a possible D gene is TRBD1 (5 bases). The CDR3 has 13 residues. The germline V and J ends were trimmed by 5 bases and 7 bases, with 14 bases remaining between them. Per germline, CDR1 SEHNR and CDR2 FQNEAQ (reference sequence).

The chain employs TRBV29-1 and TRBJ2-5; D is undetermined. The CDR3 extends over 12 amino acids. Germline CDR1 and CDR2: SQVTM and ANQGSEA. The V and J ends lost 2 bases and 3 bases respectively, with 7 bases between them. The CDR3 sequence is CSVENGKETQYF. CDR3 DNA: TGCAGCGTTGAAAACGGTAAAGAGACCCAGTACTTC.